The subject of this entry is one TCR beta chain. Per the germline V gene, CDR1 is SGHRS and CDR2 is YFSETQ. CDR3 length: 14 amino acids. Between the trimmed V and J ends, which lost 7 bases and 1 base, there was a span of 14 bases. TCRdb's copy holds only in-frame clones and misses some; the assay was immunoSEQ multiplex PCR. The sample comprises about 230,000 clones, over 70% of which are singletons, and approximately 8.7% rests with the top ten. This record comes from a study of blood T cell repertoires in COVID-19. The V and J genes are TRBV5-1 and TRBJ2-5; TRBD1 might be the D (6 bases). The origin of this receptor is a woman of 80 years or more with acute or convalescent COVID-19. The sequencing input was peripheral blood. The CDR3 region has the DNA TGCGCCAGCGCTCCGGGACAACTCCAAGAGACCCAGTACTTC. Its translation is CASAPGQLQETQYF.